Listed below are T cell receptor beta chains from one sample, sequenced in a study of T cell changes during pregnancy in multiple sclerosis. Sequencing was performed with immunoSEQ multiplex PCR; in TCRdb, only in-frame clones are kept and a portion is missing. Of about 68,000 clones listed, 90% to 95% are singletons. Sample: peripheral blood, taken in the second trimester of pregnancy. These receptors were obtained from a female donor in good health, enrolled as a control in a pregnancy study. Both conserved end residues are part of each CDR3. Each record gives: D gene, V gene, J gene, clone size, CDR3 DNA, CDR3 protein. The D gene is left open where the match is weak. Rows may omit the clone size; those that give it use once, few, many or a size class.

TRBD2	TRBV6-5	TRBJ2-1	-	TGTGCCAGCAGTTACGCCAGACTAGCGGGCTCGGGTGAGCAGTTCTTC	CASSYARLAGSGEQFF
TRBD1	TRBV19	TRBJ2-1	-	TGTGCCAGTAGTCAGGGACAGGGACCCGGGGAGCAGTTCTTC	CASSQGQGPGEQFF
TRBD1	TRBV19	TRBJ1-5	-	TGTGCCAGTAGAGGGACCGGGACAGGGAATCAGCCCCAGCATTTT	CASRGTGTGNQPQHF
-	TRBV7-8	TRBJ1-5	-	TGTGCCAGCAGCTTAGAGATGAGGGTTTGGAATCAGCCCCAGCATTTT	CASSLEMRVWNQPQHF
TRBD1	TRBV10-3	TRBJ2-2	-	TGTGCCTCGCACAGGGGGTCCGGGGAGCTGTTTTTT	CASHRGSGELFF
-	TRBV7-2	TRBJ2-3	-	TGTGCCAGCAGCTCCTTACCCTGGACTGGCGCAGGCACGCAGTATTTT	CASSSLPWTGAGTQYF
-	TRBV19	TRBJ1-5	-	TGTGCCAGTAGTACGATTGAGGGGAGGAGCAATCAGCCCCAGCATTTT	CASSTIEGRSNQPQHF
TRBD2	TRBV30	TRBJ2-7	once	TGTGCCTGGAGTAACCTCGGACTAGCGGGAAATGAGCAGTACTTC	CAWSNLGLAGNEQYF
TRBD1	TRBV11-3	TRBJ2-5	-	TGTGCCAGCAGCGACGCCGCCGCCGGGACAGGGGAAGAGACCCAGTACTTC	CASSDAAAGTGEETQYF
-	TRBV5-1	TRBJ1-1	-	TGCGCCAGCAGCTTGGCCACAGCGAACACTGAAGCTTTCTTT	CASSLATANTEAFF
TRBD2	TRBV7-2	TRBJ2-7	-	TGTGCCAGCAGCCCAGAAGCGGGAGGGCCTTGGGAGCAGTACTTC	CASSPEAGGPWEQYF
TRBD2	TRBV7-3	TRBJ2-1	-	TGTGCCAGCAGCTTAACCGGGACTAGCGGGAGGAATGAGCAGTTCTTC	CASSLTGTSGRNEQFF
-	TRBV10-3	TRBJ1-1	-	TGTGCCATCATGACGGGTGGCGCTGAAGCTTTCTTT	CAIMTGGAEAFF
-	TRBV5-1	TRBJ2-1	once	TGCGCCAGCAGCTTGGATAGCAGCTCCTACAATGAGCAGTTCTTC	CASSLDSSSYNEQFF
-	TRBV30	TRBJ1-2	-	TGTGCCTGGAGTGTTGGACAAGGGGACTTCTATGGCTACACCTTC	CAWSVGQGDFYGYTF
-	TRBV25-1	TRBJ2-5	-	TGTGCCAGCAGCCCCCTAACAGGATGGGGTCGGGAGACCCAGTACTTC	CASSPLTGWGRETQYF
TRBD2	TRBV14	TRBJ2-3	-	TGTGCCAGCAGACGAGCGGGGGGGAGGACAGATACGCAGTATTTT	CASRRAGGRTDTQYF
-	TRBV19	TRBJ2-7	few	TGTGCCAGTAGTGTAACCGGGAGCTCCTACGAGCAGTACTTC	CASSVTGSSYEQYF
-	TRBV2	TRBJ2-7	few	TGTGCCAGCAGTCCGGGTTCGCCCCACGAGCAGTACTTC	CASSPGSPHEQYF
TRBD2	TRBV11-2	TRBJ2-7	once	TGTGCCAGCAGCTTCGAATTAGCGGGCGAGCAGTACTTC	CASSFELAGEQYF
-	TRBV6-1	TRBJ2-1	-	TGTGCCAGCAGGATACAGTACAATGAGCAGTTCTTC	CASRIQYNEQFF
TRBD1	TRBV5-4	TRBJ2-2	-	TGTGCCAGCAGTTCTGACAGGGCTTGGACCGGGGAGCTGTTTTTT	CASSSDRAWTGELFF
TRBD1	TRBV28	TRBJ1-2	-	TGTGCCAGCAGCCCGTTTGGGTCAGGGGGCGCGGGGATTAACTATGGCTACACCTTC	CASSPFGSGGAGINYGYTF
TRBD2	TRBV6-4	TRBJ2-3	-	TGTGCCAGCAGTGACGGGCTAGCGGGGACAGATACGCAGTATTTT	CASSDGLAGTDTQYF
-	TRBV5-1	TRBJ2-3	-	TGCGCCAGCAGCTTCCGAGGGGGGGGAAGCACAGATACGCAGTATTTT	CASSFRGGGSTDTQYF
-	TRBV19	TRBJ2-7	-	TGTGCCAGTAGTATAGGTCAGGGGCTGGGCGAGCAGTACTTC	CASSIGQGLGEQYF
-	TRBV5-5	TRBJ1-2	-	TGTGCCAGCAGCTTGGGGGGGCCGGGGGGCTATGGCTACACCTTC	CASSLGGPGGYGYTF
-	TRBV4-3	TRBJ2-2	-	TGCGCCAGCAGCAGGGAATTAGCGGATATAAACACCGGGGAGCTGTTTTTT	CASSRELADINTGELFF
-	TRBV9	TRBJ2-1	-	TGTGCCAGCAGCCCCTCGGGGAGCTCCTACAATGAGCAGTTCTTC	CASSPSGSSYNEQFF
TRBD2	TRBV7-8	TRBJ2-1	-	TGTGCCAGCAGTTTCGGACTAGTAACCTACAATGAGCAGTTCTTC	CASSFGLVTYNEQFF
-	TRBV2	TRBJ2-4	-	TGTGCCAGCACTCCAAAGACAGGACTTAAATCAAACATTCAGTACTTC	CASTPKTGLKSNIQYF
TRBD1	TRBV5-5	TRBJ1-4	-	TGTGCCAGCACTACAGGGGGGACTAATGAAAAACTGTTTTTT	CASTTGGTNEKLFF
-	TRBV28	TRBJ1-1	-	TGTGCCAGCAGTTTACGCAGCACTGAAGCTTTCTTT	CASSLRSTEAFF
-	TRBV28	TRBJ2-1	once	TGTGCCAGCAGCCCCTCCGGAGTCTCCTCCTACAATGAGCAGTTCTTC	CASSPSGVSSYNEQFF
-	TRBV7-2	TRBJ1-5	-	TGTGCCAGCAGCTCGGACTTGAACCAGCCCCAGCATTTT	CASSSDLNQPQHF
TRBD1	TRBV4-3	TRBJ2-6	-	TGCGCCAGCACCCCTTATTTTTCGGACAGGGCAATATCTGGGGCCAACGTCCTGACTTTC	CASTPYFSDRAISGANVLTF
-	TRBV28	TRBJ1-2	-	TGTGCCAGCAGCACCGGACACTACAGTCCCTACACCTTC	CASSTGHYSPYTF
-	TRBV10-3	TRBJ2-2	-	TGTGCCATCAGTCCTACGAGCACCGGGGAGCTGTTTTTT	CAISPTSTGELFF
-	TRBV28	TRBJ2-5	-	TGTGCCAGCAGCCTTTTAACAGGGCGGGAGACCCAGTACTTC	CASSLLTGRETQYF
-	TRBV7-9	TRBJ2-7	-	TGTGCCAGCACGACGGGGGAGGATTACGAGCAGTACTTC	CASTTGEDYEQYF
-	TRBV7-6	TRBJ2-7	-	TGTGCCAGCAGCTTAGAGACTTCTTACGAGCAGTACTTC	CASSLETSYEQYF
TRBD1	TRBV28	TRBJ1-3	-	TGTGCCAGCGGAACGACAGGGGTTGCTGGAAACACCATATATTTT	CASGTTGVAGNTIYF
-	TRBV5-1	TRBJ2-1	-	TGCGCCAGCAGCTTGACAGGGTCCTACAATGAGCAGTTCTTC	CASSLTGSYNEQFF
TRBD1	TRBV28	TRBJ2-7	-	TGTGCCAGCAGCAGGGGGTGGCACGAGCAGTACTTC	CASSRGWHEQYF
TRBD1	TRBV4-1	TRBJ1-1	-	TGCGCCAGCGGGTGGAGGGGGCAAGGGACTGAAGCTTTCTTT	CASGWRGQGTEAFF
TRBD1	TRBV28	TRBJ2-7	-	TGTGCCAGTAGACAGGGCCTCTACGAGCAGTACTTC	CASRQGLYEQYF